These 17 T cell receptor beta chains came from one sample sequenced in a study of T cells in Graves' hyperthyroidism and ophthalmopathy. Amplified TCR beta CDR3 regions came from RNA transcripts. The HTBI set primed first-round TCR CDR3 RT-PCR. MiXCR, applied by TCRdb to the multiplex PCR reads, yields one record per CDR3 protein. The data show approximately 300,000 distinct CDR3 sequences, roughly a fifth seen once. The specimen sequenced was blood. These receptors were collected from a man in his fifties or sixties with Graves' ophthalmopathy.

This rearrangement joins TRBV28 to TRBJ2-2, with D maybe TRBD2 (7 bases). This CDR3 has 14 residues. The germline gives CDR1 MDHEN, CDR2 SYDVKM. The CDR3 is CASLGGADTGELFF. CDR3 nucleotides: TGTGCAAGCCTTGGGGGGGCCGACACCGGGGAGCTGTTTTTT.

This clonotype was found many times. The gene calls are TRBV20-1 and TRBJ2-3; the match to TRBD1 covers 10 bases. Germline loops: CDR1 DFQATT, CDR2 SNEGSKA (reference sequence). The J segment lost 4 bases and the V segment lost 3 bases, leaving 1 base of the junction unmatched. The CDR3 is 13 amino acids. In DNA, the CDR3 is TGCAGTGCTAGGGGGACAGGGGCAGATACGCAGTATTTT. It translates to CSARGTGADTQYF.

Ten or more counts support this clonotype. The gene calls are TRBV5-1 and TRBJ2-7; D might be TRBD2 (6 bases). The CDR3 spans 14 residues. V was trimmed by 5 bases and J by 2 bases, leaving 14 bases between them. Germline V gives CDR1 SGHRS, CDR2 YFSETQ. CDR3 region: CASRFREMTYEQYF. CDR3 nucleotide sequence: TGCGCCAGCAGATTCCGGGAGATGACCTACGAGCAGTACTTC.

To note about this clonotype: Just one base apart from a much larger clone, this may be a read error. No conserved phenylalanine or tryptophan ends this CDR3, so it is likely a read error. The chain recombines TRBV20-1 with TRBJ1-1, with TRBD1 matching 7 bases. Per the germline V gene, CDR1 is DFQATT and CDR2 is SNEGSKA (reference sequence). The CDR3 is 12 amino acids. The V gene end was trimmed by 5 bases and the J gene end by 1 base; junction bases not matched to a gene: 1. This CDR3 reads CSADRENTEAFL. The CDR3, as DNA: TGCAGTGCTGACAGGGAGAACACTGAAGCTTTCCTT.

As regards this clonotype: A much more abundant neighbour one base away suggests this may be a read error. The V and J genes are TRBV5-1 and TRBJ2-7; D unresolved. The CDR3 extends over 15 amino acids. Per the germline V gene, CDR1 is SGHRS and CDR2 is YFSETQ. The V end lost 0 bases, the J end lost 3 bases, and 13 bases lay between the germline ends. CDR3 sequence (DNA): TGCGCCAGCAGCTTGGAGCCAGGCCTGGTCTACGAGCAGTACTTC. This gives the protein CASSLEPGLVYEQYF.

This clonotype occurred many times. For the CDR3, the DNA is TGCAGTGCTCCTAGTTCCTACAATGAGCAGTTCTTC. It encodes CSAPSSYNEQFF. The rearrangement joins TRBV20-1 to TRBJ2-1; D is uncertain. With 5 bases removed from V and 1 base from J, the gap between germline ends came to 6 bases. In germline, CDR1 is DFQATT, CDR2 SNEGSKA (reference sequence). The CDR3 is made up of 12 amino acids.

The chain couples TRBV20-1 to TRBJ2-2; 13 nucleotides agree with TRBD2. Unmatched junction bases numbered 8, after V lost 6 bases and J lost 4 bases. In germline, CDR1 is DFQATT, CDR2 SNEGSKA (reference sequence). The CDR3 loop spans 16 amino acids. Here the CDR3 reads CSAQGLAGVSTGELFF. CDR3 bases: TGCAGTGCCCAAGGACTAGCGGGAGTAAGCACCGGGGAGCTGTTTTTT.

This clonotype showed up many times. V gene TRBV2 combines with J gene TRBJ2-7; 12 bases map to TRBD1. CDR3 length equals 13 residues. Germline CDR1 and CDR2: SNHLY and FYNNEI. With V trimmed by 9 bases and J by 5 bases, 5 bases remained unmatched. The CDR3 sequence is CASTGTGGDEQYF. In DNA, the CDR3 is TGTGCCAGTACCGGGACAGGGGGCGACGAGCAGTACTTC. The whole variable domain, filled in from reference TRBV2 and TRBJ2-7, reads EPEVTQTPSHQVTQMGQEVILRCVPISNHLYFYWYRQILGQKVEFLVSFYNNEISEKSEIFDDQFSVERPDGSNFTLKIRSTKLEDSAMYFCASTGTGGDEQYFGPGTRLTVT.

At least ten counts were recorded for this clonotype. The chain couples TRBV11-2 to TRBJ1-1, with D possibly matching TRBD1 (5 bases). V was trimmed by 6 bases and J by 1 base, leaving 6 bases between them. Looked up from germline, CDR1 is SGHAT and CDR2 is FQNNGV. The CDR3 is 12 amino acids. CDR3 sequence (DNA): TGTGCCAGCAGGGGACCGAACACTGAAGCTTTCTTT. Protein product: CASRGPNTEAFF.

This clonotype was recorded a few times. This chain links TRBV11-1 with TRBJ2-3, with D possibly matching TRBD2 (5 bases). CDR3 length: 15 residues. The V end was cut by 2 bases, the J end by 2 bases, with 11 bases between. The germline CDR1 and CDR2 sequences are SGHAT and FQDESV (reference sequence). CDR3 loop: CASSLRGSDTDTQYF. CDR3 nucleotides: TGTGCCAGCAGCTTAAGAGGGTCAGACACAGATACGCAGTATTTT.

The table lists this clonotype with a few counts. The rearrangement joins TRBV12-5 to TRBJ2-7; D is possibly TRBD1 (6 bases). The CDR3 spans 14 residues. Germline lookup yields CDR1 LGHNT and CDR2 FRNRAP. V was pared by 6 bases and J by 2 bases, with 14 bases between. The CDR3 DNA follows: TGTGCTAGTGGATGGAACAGGGACCCCTACGAGCAGTACTTC. It encodes CASGWNRDPYEQYF.

In this sample, this clonotype turned up once. V gene TRBV12-3 or TRBV12-4 combines with J gene TRBJ2-2, with D hard to call. This CDR3 spans 13 amino acids. V was trimmed by 3 bases and J by 7 bases, leaving 9 bases between them. The CDR3: CASSFLVGGELFF. The CDR3 nucleotides are TGTGCCAGCAGTTTTTTAGTCGGCGGGGAGCTGTTTTTT.

There are many counts of this clonotype. DNA for the CDR3: TGTGCCAGCGCTCTGTCCGGGCTGCAAGAGACCCAGTACTTC. The encoded protein is CASALSGLQETQYF. This chain uses TRBV6-1 with TRBJ2-5; D not certain. The V gene lost 8 bases and the J gene lost 2 bases, with 15 bases spanning the gap. The germline V gene has CDR1 MNHNS and CDR2 SASEGT. The CDR3 extends over 14 amino acids.

CDR3 coding DNA: TGTGCCAGCAGCTTGTCACAGGGGTTGGGTCAGCCCCAGCATTTT. It translates to CASSLSQGLGQPQHF. V and J are TRBV5-5 and TRBJ1-5, with 7 bases fitting TRBD1. The CDR3 runs to 15 residues. V lost 1 base and J lost 6; bases outside the gene matches: 7. Germline CDR1 and CDR2: SGHKS and YYEKEE (reference sequence).

The sample holds many counts of this clonotype. This rearrangement joins TRBV5-4 to TRBJ2-7; 7 bases fit TRBD1. Germline V lookup: CDR1 SGHNT, CDR2 YYREEE (reference sequence). The CDR3 consists of 14 residues. V dropped 4 bases and J dropped 2; count of bases not matched to a gene: 6. This CDR3 reads CASSPGTETYEQYF. CDR3 nucleotide sequence: TGTGCCAGCAGCCCCGGGACAGAAACCTACGAGCAGTACTTC.

This clonotype occurred many times. The CDR3: CASSVQLHTDTQYF. The CDR3 DNA follows: TGTGCCAGCAGCGTCCAGCTGCACACAGATACGCAGTATTTT. This chain uses TRBV6-1 with TRBJ2-3; D is undetermined. This CDR3 comprises 14 residues. Germline-derived CDR1 and CDR2 are MNHNS and SASEGT. V was clipped by 6 bases and J by 2 bases, with 12 bases between them.

The CDR3 DNA follows: TGCAGTGCAGAAAATCAGGGGGGCGGGGAAGGGCCCCAGCATTTT. It translates to CSAENQGGGEGPQHF. The V gene is TRBV20-1, the J gene TRBJ1-5; 7 bases agree with TRBD1. The CDR3 contains 15 residues. Germline CDR1 DFQATT, CDR2 SNEGSKA (reference sequence). V shed 6 bases and J 9 bases; nucleotides not matched to a gene: 17.